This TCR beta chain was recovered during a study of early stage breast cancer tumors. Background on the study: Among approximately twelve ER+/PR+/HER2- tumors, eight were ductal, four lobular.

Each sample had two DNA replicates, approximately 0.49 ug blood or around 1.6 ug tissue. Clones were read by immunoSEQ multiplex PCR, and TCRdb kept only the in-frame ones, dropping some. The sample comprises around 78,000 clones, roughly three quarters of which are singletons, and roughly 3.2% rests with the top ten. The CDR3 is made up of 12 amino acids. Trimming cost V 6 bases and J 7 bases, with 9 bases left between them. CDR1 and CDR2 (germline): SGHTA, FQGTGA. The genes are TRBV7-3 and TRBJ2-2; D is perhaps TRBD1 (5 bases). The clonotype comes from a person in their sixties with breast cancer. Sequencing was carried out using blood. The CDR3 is CASSQRGGELFF. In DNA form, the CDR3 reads TGTGCCAGCAGTCAAAGGGGCGGGGAGCTGTTTTTT.